The TCR beta chain under discussion was sequenced for a study of blood T cell repertoires in COVID-19. The wider study: Acute and convalescent COVID-19 samples came from the United States, Italy and Spain. T cells, B-cell-depleted T cells, or PBMCs provided the cDNA or gDNA that served as material.

In the study's own analysis: Estimation of nucleated cell counts relied on the amplification of reference gene primers. Libraries were prepared by immunoSEQ multiplex PCR; TCRdb keeps only in-frame clonotypes and omits some of them. V, J and clone size were drawn from that table, and D and trimming were deduced from the DNA. This table has some 300,000 clones, approximately 86% appearing once. Germline values: CDR1 LGHDT, CDR2 YNNKEL (reference sequence). The CDR3 runs to 15 residues. The trim removed 1 base at V and 1 base at J, leaving 3 bases unmatched. The receptor was derived from a woman aged 45-60 years with active or convalescent COVID-19. The sample was peripheral blood. This rearrangement joins TRBV3-1 (or the pseudogene TRBV3-2) to TRBJ2-7; TRBD2 agrees at 8 bases. The CDR3 bases are TGTGCCAGCAGCCAAGGGACTAGCTCGTCCTACGAGCAGTACTTC. Translation gives CASSQGTSSSYEQYF.